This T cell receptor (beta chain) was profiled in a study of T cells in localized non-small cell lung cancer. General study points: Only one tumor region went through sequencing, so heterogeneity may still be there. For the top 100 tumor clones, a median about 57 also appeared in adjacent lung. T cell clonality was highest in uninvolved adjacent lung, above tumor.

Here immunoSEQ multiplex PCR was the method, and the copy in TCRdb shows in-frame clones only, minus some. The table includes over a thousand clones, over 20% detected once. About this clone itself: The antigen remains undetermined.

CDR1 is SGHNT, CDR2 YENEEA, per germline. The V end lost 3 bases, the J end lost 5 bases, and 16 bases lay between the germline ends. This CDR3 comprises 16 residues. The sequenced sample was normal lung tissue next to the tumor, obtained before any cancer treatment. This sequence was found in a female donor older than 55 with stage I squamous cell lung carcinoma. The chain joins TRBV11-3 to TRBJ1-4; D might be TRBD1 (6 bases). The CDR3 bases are TGTGCCAGCAGCTTGGGTCTTAGGGGGGGAAATGAAAAACTGTTTTTT. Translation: CASSLGLRGGNEKLFF.